These 6 T cell receptor beta chains were all obtained from the same sample, sequenced in a study of shared clonotypes between healthy human individuals. Profiling relied on immunoSEQ multiplex PCR, and the TCRdb table lists in-frame clones only, not all of them. This sample has some 2,400,000 clones, with nearly 97% found just once. The sample taken for sequencing was naive CD4+ T cells sorted from blood. Described subset: CD45RA+ positively selected. These TCRs come from a man younger than 35 in good health.

The chain couples TRBV6-1 to TRBJ2-3; possible D gene TRBD2, 6 bases. The CDR3 has 16 residues. Germline lookup yields CDR1 MNHNS and CDR2 SASEGT. V was trimmed by 3 bases and J by 2 bases, leaving 15 bases between them. Here the CDR3 reads CASSEPGRTNTDTQYF. CDR3 DNA: TGTGCCAGCAGTGAGCCCGGACGGACTAACACAGATACGCAGTATTTT.

The chain combines TRBV2 with TRBJ2-7; the D gene is possibly TRBD1 (6 bases). Germline V gives CDR1 SNHLY, CDR2 FYNNEI. CDR3 length: 14 residues. V lost 5 bases and J lost 1, with 12 bases in between. The CDR3, as DNA: TGTGCCAGCAGTATGGAACAGGGATCCTACGAGCAGTACTTC. It yields the protein CASSMEQGSYEQYF.

CDR3 in amino acids: CASSEGASGGQETQYF. The CDR3 nucleotides are TGTGCCAGCAGTGAAGGGGCTAGCGGGGGCCAAGAGACCCAGTACTTC. The chain carries TRBV2 and TRBJ2-5; 10 nucleotides match TRBD2. From germline, CDR1 is SNHLY and CDR2 FYNNEI. This CDR3 is 16 amino acids long. J was trimmed by 1 base and V by 1 base; bases with no gene match: 3.

The chain links TRBV30 to TRBJ1-1, with D possibly being TRBD1 (5 bases). The CDR3 is 13 residues long. Trimming shortened V by 1 base and J by 8 bases, and 14 bases separated the two germline ends. Germline V gene lookup returns CDR1 GTSNPN and CDR2 SVGIG (reference sequence). CDR3 coding DNA: TGTGCCTGGAGTGGGGGGGTAGGAGGGGAAGCTTTCTTT. Translation gives CAWSGGVGGEAFF.

In this sample, this clone turned up once. J is TRBJ2-7 and V is TRBV6-6; TRBD1 agrees at 8 bases. J gave up 2 bases and V 2 bases, and 5 bases lay outside the gene matches. The CDR3 loop spans 15 amino acids. The V gene's germline CDR1 is MNHNY and CDR2 SVGAGI (reference sequence). The CDR3 region has the DNA TGTGCCAGCAGTTACGGTCAGGGGGCTCCCTACGAGCAGTACTTC. Translation: CASSYGQGAPYEQYF.

This clone was recorded once. This CDR3 is also generated by other DNA sequences in the sample. The gene calls are TRBV7-2 and TRBJ1-5; D is unresolved. Trimming removed 4 bases at V and 4 bases at J, with 8 bases between. The length of the CDR3 is 13 residues. Per germline, CDR1 SGHTA and CDR2 FQGNSA. In DNA form, the CDR3 reads TGTGCCAGCAGCTCGAGAGGGAATCAGCCCCAGCATTTT. Its translation: CASSSRGNQPQHF.